The rows below give T cell receptor beta chains drawn from one sample of a study of T cell responses to AZD1222 COVID-19 vaccine. TCRdb's copy holds only in-frame clones and misses some; the assay was immunoSEQ multiplex PCR. Of some 170,000 clones in the sample, under 95% were seen once. Sequenced material: peripheral blood, taken 28 days after the second AZD1222 dose. All receptors derive from an adult who received the AZD1222 COVID-19 vaccine. CDR3s include the opening cysteine and the closing phenylalanine or tryptophan. The order of the fields is V gene, J gene, D gene, clone size, CDR3 protein, CDR3 DNA. The D gene is left open where the match is weak. Expanded clones get a size class; other rows say once, few or many, or leave the size out.

TRBV2	TRBJ1-1	.	once	CASSGGGAEAFF	TGTGCCAGCAGTGGGGGAGGGGCTGAAGCTTTCTTT
TRBV12-3/TRBV12-4	TRBJ1-5	.	.	CASSPGHNQPQHF	TGTGCCAGCTCTCCCGGGCACAATCAGCCCCAGCATTTT
TRBV6-5	TRBJ1-2	TRBD1	.	CASRRTGGNYGYTF	TGTGCCAGCAGGAGGACAGGCGGGAACTATGGCTACACCTTC
TRBV2	TRBJ1-1	.	once	CASKIRDTGNTEAFF	TGTGCCAGCAAGATACGCGACACAGGGAACACTGAAGCTTTCTTT
TRBV14	TRBJ1-6	TRBD1	few	CASRLTGVNSPLHF	TGTGCCAGCAGACTTACAGGGGTTAATTCACCCCTCCACTTT
TRBV12-5	TRBJ1-5	.	.	CASGLGGAGNQPQHF	TGTGCTAGTGGTTTGGGGGGGGCAGGCAATCAGCCCCAGCATTTT
TRBV11-2	TRBJ1-1	.	.	CASSSTRARTEAFF	TGTGCCAGCAGCTCCACAAGGGCGAGAACTGAAGCTTTCTTT
TRBV5-6	TRBJ1-6	.	once	CASSLGGPRVFNSPLHF	TGTGCCAGCAGCTTGGGGGGCCCTCGAGTTTTTAATTCACCCCTCCACTTT
TRBV6-6	TRBJ1-1	.	once	CASSSRVTEAFF	TGTGCCAGCAGTTCGCGGGTCACTGAAGCTTTCTTT
TRBV6-5	TRBJ2-7	.	.	CASRAEGISHYEQYF	TGTGCCAGCAGGGCCGAGGGGATTTCCCACTACGAGCAGTACTTC
TRBV2	TRBJ1-1	TRBD1	.	CASSATGSEAFF	TGTGCCAGCAGCGCGACAGGGTCAGAAGCTTTCTTT
TRBV5-4	TRBJ2-1	.	.	CASSLGDSYNEQFF	TGTGCCAGCAGCTTGGGGGACTCCTACAATGAGCAGTTCTTC
TRBV3-1/TRBV3-2	TRBJ1-4	.	.	CASSRYRVTNEKLFF	TGTGCCAGCAGCCGATACAGGGTAACTAATGAAAAACTGTTTTTT
TRBV18	TRBJ1-1	.	.	CASSPVAGTDTEAFF	TGTGCCAGCTCACCAGTAGCGGGGACGGACACTGAAGCTTTCTTT
TRBV4-1	TRBJ1-2	.	.	CASSQDGGMGGSNYGYTF	TGCGCCAGCAGCCAAGATGGGGGGATGGGCGGTTCTAACTATGGCTACACCTTC
TRBV6-1	TRBJ1-1	.	once	CASSEGVRREAFF	TGTGCCAGCAGTGAAGGAGTTCGGAGAGAAGCTTTCTTT
TRBV30	TRBJ1-1	.	.	CAWSGSSNGAEAFF	TGTGCCTGGAGTGGATCGAGTAACGGCGCTGAAGCTTTCTTT
TRBV5-6	TRBJ2-3	.	.	CASSSPGVDTQYF	TGTGCCAGCAGCTCTCCTGGGGTAGATACGCAGTATTTT
TRBV6-5	TRBJ2-7	.	.	CASSIGHNYEQYF	TGTGCCAGCAGTATAGGCCATAACTACGAGCAGTACTTC
TRBV18	TRBJ2-1	TRBD2	.	CASSLTSGERNEQFF	TGTGCCAGCTCCCTCACTAGCGGGGAACGGAATGAGCAGTTCTTC
TRBV7-9	TRBJ1-2	TRBD1	.	CASSKPTGGDYGYTF	TGTGCCAGCAGCAAGCCGACAGGGGGCGATTATGGCTACACCTTC
TRBV29-1	TRBJ2-7	.	.	CSVPGDGEYYEQYF	TGCAGCGTTCCTGGGGATGGAGAATACTACGAGCAGTACTTC
TRBV6-5	TRBJ1-5	.	once	CASTPVRGDQPQHF	TGTGCCAGCACCCCAGTCCGGGGTGATCAGCCCCAGCATTTT
TRBV7-7	TRBJ2-5	.	.	CASSPGGGETQYF	TGTGCTAGCAGCCCCGGGGGTGGAGAGACCCAGTACTTC
TRBV4-1	TRBJ1-5	.	.	CASSQEGHPSNQPQHF	TGCGCCAGCAGCCAAGAAGGGCACCCTAGCAATCAGCCCCAGCATTTT
TRBV6-5	TRBJ2-5	TRBD1	.	CASSGTGGETQYF	TGTGCCAGCAGCGGGACAGGGGGGGAGACCCAGTACTTC
TRBV5-5	TRBJ1-4	.	.	CASRGSTNEKLFF	TGTGCCAGCAGAGGATCAACTAATGAAAAACTGTTTTTT
TRBV19	TRBJ2-1	.	.	CASRGGGNEQFF	TGTGCCAGTCGGGGAGGGGGCAATGAGCAGTTCTTC
TRBV2	TRBJ2-5	TRBD1	.	CASTIRQGHQETQYF	TGTGCCAGCACTATTCGACAGGGTCACCAAGAGACCCAGTACTTC
TRBV6-6	TRBJ1-5	.	.	CASSYERPAVNQPQHF	TGTGCCAGCAGTTATGAAAGGCCGGCAGTTAATCAGCCCCAGCATTTT
TRBV7-9	TRBJ2-1	.	.	CASSFLTDEQFF	TGTGCCAGCAGCTTTTTGACGGATGAGCAGTTCTTC
TRBV3-1/TRBV3-2	TRBJ1-2	TRBD1	.	CASSQGDRESYGYTF	TGTGCCAGCAGCCAAGGGGACAGGGAGAGCTATGGCTACACCTTC
TRBV7-2	TRBJ2-3	TRBD2	.	CASSPSGGLDTQYF	TGTGCCAGCAGCCCGAGCGGGGGGCTAGATACGCAGTATTTT
TRBV23-1	TRBJ1-3	.	.	CASRGESPGNTIYF	TGCGCCAGCAGAGGGGAGTCCCCTGGAAACACCATATATTTT
TRBV2	TRBJ1-5	.	once	CASSERARADQPQHF	TGTGCCAGCAGTGAGCGTGCGAGGGCCGATCAGCCCCAGCATTTT
TRBV11-2	TRBJ2-3	TRBD1	.	CASSSQGGQGTDTQYF	TGTGCCAGCAGCTCTCAGGGGGGACAGGGGACAGATACGCAGTATTTT
TRBV7-7	TRBJ1-5	.	.	CASSPGFDQPQHF	TGTGCCAGCAGCCCCGGGTTCGATCAGCCCCAGCATTTT
TRBV10-3	TRBJ1-4	.	.	CAIAPGTEENEKLFF	TGTGCCATAGCTCCGGGGACGGAAGAAAATGAAAAACTGTTTTTT
TRBV19	TRBJ1-1	.	.	CASSIDGNTEAFF	TGTGCCAGTAGTATCGATGGAAACACTGAAGCTTTCTTT
TRBV5-1	TRBJ2-7	.	.	CASSLVTDEQYF	TGCGCCAGCAGCCTGGTTACAGACGAGCAGTACTTC
TRBV6-2/TRBV6-3	TRBJ2-1	.	.	CASSPRGADEQFF	TGTGCCAGCAGCCCCCGAGGAGCGGATGAGCAGTTCTTC
TRBV11-2	TRBJ1-6	TRBD1	.	CASSLDRTGIGSPLHF	TGTGCCAGCAGCTTAGATCGGACAGGGATTGGTTCACCCCTCCACTTT
TRBV5-1	TRBJ1-1	TRBD1	.	CASTGTGGTEAFF	TGCGCCAGTACCGGGACAGGGGGCACTGAAGCTTTCTTT
TRBV19	TRBJ1-5	.	.	CASSITGRVNQPQHF	TGTGCCAGTAGTATTACAGGGAGAGTCAATCAGCCCCAGCATTTT
TRBV19	TRBJ1-2	.	.	CASSIVASGTSGYTF	TGTGCCAGTAGTATAGTGGCCTCAGGGACGAGTGGCTACACCTTC
TRBV7-9	TRBJ1-2	TRBD1	.	CASSIGQGIEGYTF	TGTGCCAGCAGCATAGGACAGGGCATTGAGGGCTACACCTTC
TRBV7-8	TRBJ2-1	.	.	CASSPVLSYSYNEQFF	TGTGCCAGCAGCCCCGTCCTTAGCTACTCCTACAATGAGCAGTTCTTC
TRBV6-5	TRBJ1-5	.	.	CASRVSLVNNQPQHF	TGTGCCAGCAGGGTGAGCTTGGTAAACAATCAGCCCCAGCATTTT
TRBV5-1	TRBJ2-1	TRBD2	.	CASRGGSSYNEQFF	TGCGCCAGCAGGGGGGGGAGCTCCTACAATGAGCAGTTCTTC
TRBV4-2	TRBJ1-1	.	.	CASSQGSTGGNTEAFF	TGTGCCAGCAGCCAAGGGAGTACAGGAGGGAACACTGAAGCTTTCTTT
TRBV18	TRBJ1-3	.	once	CASSPQTVAGNTIYF	TGTGCCAGCTCACCCCAGACAGTGGCCGGAAACACCATATATTTT
TRBV19	TRBJ1-2	TRBD1	.	CASRPGGIYGYTF	TGTGCCAGTCGGCCAGGGGGAATCTATGGCTACACCTTC
TRBV7-3	TRBJ1-6	.	once	CASSLNTGSPLHF	TGTGCCAGCAGCTTAAATACAGGGTCACCCCTCCACTTT
TRBV5-5	TRBJ1-5	TRBD1	.	CASSPRQGYNQPQHF	TGTGCCAGCAGCCCTCGACAGGGCTACAATCAGCCCCAGCATTTT
TRBV27	TRBJ2-2	.	.	CASKPRADYGSGELFF	TGTGCCAGCAAACCCCGGGCGGACTACGGTTCGGGGGAGCTGTTTTTT
TRBV5-4	TRBJ2-2	.	.	CASSETRTGELFF	TGTGCCAGCAGCGAGACGCGAACCGGGGAGCTGTTTTTT
TRBV5-1	TRBJ2-5	TRBD2	.	CASSPGLARVSMETQYF	TGCGCCAGCAGCCCCGGACTAGCGAGGGTATCTATGGAGACCCAGTACTTC
TRBV11-2	TRBJ2-3	.	.	CASSLAGAGDTQYF	TGTGCCAGCAGCTTAGCGGGGGCCGGAGATACGCAGTATTTT
TRBV6-6	TRBJ2-6	.	once	CASRDGAAGANVLTF	TGTGCCAGCAGGGATGGAGCGGCTGGGGCCAACGTCCTGACTTTC